The next 25 T cell receptor beta chains were all read from a single sample in a study of blood T cells in healthy people across ages. Alongside a J-beta primer mix, a sample-barcoded 5' primer served in a second PCR lasting about 6 to 12 cycles. Each CDR3 protein is one row after TCRdb ran MiXCR on the 5' RACE reads. The table has hundreds of thousands of distinct CDR3 sequences, roughly 56% seen once; the top ten hold more than 25%. Sample: blood. The receptors were sampled from a man aged 35-49 years in good health.

Written as DNA, the CDR3 is TGTGCCAGCAGCTTGGGCCAGTACACCTACGAGCAGTACTTC. Its translation: CASSLGQYTYEQYF. The chain uses TRBV7-9 and TRBJ2-7; D gene unclear. The V end lost 3 bases, the J end lost 2 bases, and 11 bases lay between the germline ends. In germline, CDR1 is SEHNR, CDR2 FQNEAQ (reference sequence). This CDR3 spans 14 amino acids.

In this sample, this clonotype turned up a few times. This chain links TRBV6-2 or TRBV6-3 with TRBJ2-7; perhaps TRBD2 as D (6 bases). This CDR3 region has 12 residues. V was trimmed by 9 bases and J by 7 bases, leaving 16 bases between them. In germline, CDR1 is MNHEY, CDR2 SVGEGT. The CDR3 loop reads CASSRDSWEQYF. The CDR3 DNA sequence: TGTGCCAGTTCTAGGGACTCCTGGGAGCAGTACTTC.

The J gene is TRBJ1-4, the V gene TRBV12-3 or TRBV12-4; D remains unclear. The CDR3 is 13 residues long. V lost 7 bases and J 6 bases, leaving 12 bases between the germline ends. This CDR3 is CASTPEVHEKLFF. For the CDR3, the DNA is TGTGCCAGCACCCCTGAGGTCCATGAAAAACTGTTTTTT.

The chain is built from TRBV20-1 and TRBJ1-1, with D unresolved. Germline CDR1 DFQATT, CDR2 SNEGSKA (reference sequence). CDR3 size: 14 residues. Deletions cut 4 bases from V and 1 base from J, with 13 bases between. The chain's CDR3 is CSANPLQGNTEAFF. The CDR3 DNA sequence: TGCAGTGCTAACCCTTTACAAGGGAACACTGAAGCTTTCTTT.

A note on this clonotype: Germline and junction disagree at one end, which may indicate a read error. This sequence joins TRBV7-2 and TRBJ1-5; D is unclear. The CDR3 runs to 14 residues. In germline, CDR1 is SGHTA, CDR2 FQGNSA. The CDR3 DNA reads TGTGCCAGCAGCTTATGGGGTTACAATCAGCCCCAGCCTTTT. Protein sequence: CASSLWGYNQPQPF. Using reference TRBV7-2 and TRBJ1-5 for the parts outside the CDR3, the full variable domain is GAGVSQSPSNKVTEKGKDVELRCDPISGHTALYWYRQSLGQGLEFLIYFQGNSAPDKSGLPSDRFSAERTGGSVSTLTIQRTQQEDSAVYLCASSLWGYNQPQPFGDGTRLSIL.

This rearrangement joins TRBV5-5 to TRBJ2-1, with D unresolved. Germline CDR1 reads SGHKS; CDR2 reads YYEKEE (reference sequence). The CDR3 is made up of 13 amino acids. The V end was cut by 4 bases, the J end by 10 bases, with 15 bases between. CDR3 bases: TGTGCCAGCAGCGGCTTCGGAGCTTCCGAGCAGTTCTTC. This gives the protein CASSGFGASEQFF.

The chain uses TRBV5-1 and TRBJ2-1; TRBD2 matches 10 bases. The V gene's germline CDR1 is SGHRS and CDR2 YFSETQ. Unmatched junction bases numbered 11, after V lost 4 bases and J lost 10 bases. This CDR3 contains 15 residues. CDR3 sequence: CASSPRVSGGLEQFF. DNA of the CDR3: TGCGCCAGCAGCCCTCGGGTTAGCGGGGGGCTGGAGCAGTTCTTC.

This chain uses TRBV5-4 with TRBJ2-2; D gene ambiguous. The V and J ends lost 0 bases and 6 bases respectively, with 9 bases between them. Germline loops: CDR1 SGHNT, CDR2 YYREEE (reference sequence). The CDR3 is 14 amino acids. For the CDR3, the DNA is TGTGCCAGCAGCTTGGAGACCCGATCCGGGGAGCTGTTTTTT. Translated, it gives CASSLETRSGELFF.

V is TRBV5-1 and J is TRBJ2-3, with unresolved D. The CDR3 extends over 14 amino acids. The germline CDR1 and CDR2 sequences are SGHRS and YFSETQ. The V gene lost 3 bases and the J gene lost 4 bases, with 12 bases spanning the gap. CDR3 residues: CASSSGPAADTQYF. CDR3 sequence (DNA): TGCGCCAGCAGCTCTGGGCCCGCCGCAGATACGCAGTATTTT.

This rearrangement joins TRBV5-5 to TRBJ2-7; perhaps TRBD2 as D (6 bases). This CDR3 has 13 amino acids. Germline V lookup: CDR1 SGHKS, CDR2 YYEKEE (reference sequence). Between the trimmed V and J ends, which lost 5 bases and 0 bases, there was a span of 9 bases. The CDR3 sequence is CASREGNSYEQYF. CDR3 bases: TGTGCCAGCAGGGAGGGAAACTCCTACGAGCAGTACTTC.

In its sample, this clonotype was seen a few times. The CDR3 DNA reads TGCGCCAGCAGCCAAGATCTTTCGGCGGGGCAGGGTAGATCACCCCTCCACTTT. Translated, it gives CASSQDLSAGQGRSPLHF. The chain couples TRBV4-3 to TRBJ1-6, with D perhaps matching TRBD1 (5 bases). The germline V and J ends were trimmed by 0 bases and 10 bases, with 22 bases remaining between them. The CDR3 runs to 18 residues. Looked up from germline, CDR1 is LGHNA and CDR2 is YSLEER.

The CDR3 loop is CASSKRTGGTDTQYF. The CDR3, as DNA: TGTGCCAGCAGTAAAAGGACAGGGGGCACAGATACGCAGTATTTT. The chain links TRBV27 to TRBJ2-3; TRBD1 agrees at 9 bases. V lost 5 bases to trimming and J lost 1 base; unmatched junction nucleotides: 4. Germline V gives CDR1 MNHEY, CDR2 SMNVEV (reference sequence). The CDR3 extends over 15 amino acids.

This clonotype was detected only a few times. CDR3 sequence (DNA): TGTGCCAGCAGCCGTCAGATAGAGCAGTATTTT. This translates into CASSRQIEQYF. The V and J genes are TRBV3-1 and TRBJ2-3; D ambiguous. This CDR3 contains 11 residues. The V and J ends lost 4 bases and 11 bases respectively, with 10 bases between them. Germline CDR1 is LGHDT and CDR2 is YNNKEL (reference sequence).

This chain joins TRBV11-2 and TRBJ2-1, with D perhaps matching TRBD1 (6 bases). V was shortened by 5 bases and J by 8 bases, with 13 bases between the two germline ends. From germline, CDR1 is SGHAT and CDR2 FQNNGV. The CDR3 is 13 amino acids. The CDR3 spells CASSTGSPDEQFF. The CDR3, as DNA: TGTGCCAGCAGCACAGGGAGCCCCGATGAGCAGTTCTTC.

The CDR3 loop is CASSLDWAPLGVGYTF. DNA of the CDR3: TGTGCCAGCAGCTTGGATTGGGCCCCACTGGGGGTTGGCTACACCTTC. The chain recombines TRBV5-5 with TRBJ1-2; the D gene is possibly TRBD1 (5 bases). Germline-derived CDR1 and CDR2 are SGHKS and YYEKEE (reference sequence). The CDR3 consists of 16 residues. V lost 0 bases and J lost 7, with 19 bases in between.

This clonotype was seen only a few times. Here the CDR3 DNA reads TGTGCCAGCAGCCGAGCGGGAGGGCGAGAGACCCAGTACTTC. Translation gives CASSRAGGRETQYF. This chain links TRBV7-2 with TRBJ2-5; 10 positions match TRBD2. J gave up 4 bases and V 5 bases, and 4 bases lay outside the gene matches. Germline V gives CDR1 SGHTA, CDR2 FQGNSA. The CDR3 consists of 14 residues. The variable domain in full, with the rest retrieved from reference TRBV7-2 and TRBJ2-5, is GAGVSQSPSNKVTEKGKDVELRCDPISGHTALYWYRQSLGQGLEFLIYFQGNSAPDKSGLPSDRFSAERTGGSVSTLTIQRTQQEDSAVYLCASSRAGGRETQYFGPGTRLLVL.

The sample holds many counts of this clonotype. The chain is built from TRBV14 and TRBJ2-3; the match to TRBD2 covers 8 bases. CDR3 length: 15 residues. Germline V gene data show CDR1 as SGHDN and CDR2 as FVKESK. V dropped 5 bases and J dropped 2; count of bases not matched to a gene: 6. DNA for the CDR3: TGTGCCAGCAGCACCCGCGGGGGGAACACAGATACGCAGTATTTT. It translates to CASSTRGGNTDTQYF. Full variable domain (rest looked up from reference TRBV14 and TRBJ2-3): EAGVTQFPSHSVIEKGQTVTLRCDPISGHDNLYWYRRVMGKEIKFLLHFVKESKQDESGMPNNRFLAERTGGTYSTLKVQPAELEDSGVYFCASSTRGGNTDTQYFGPGTRLTVL.

The chain is built from TRBV7-3 and TRBJ2-7; TRBD1 might be the D (5 bases). CDR1 is SGHTA, CDR2 FQGTGA, per germline. Trimming cost V 4 bases and J 3 bases, with 10 bases left between them. The CDR3 has 13 residues. DNA for the CDR3: TGTGCCAGCAGCTGTGGCCAGGGCTACGAGCAGTACTTC. This gives the protein CASSCGQGYEQYF. The full variable domain, rest sourced from reference TRBV7-3 and TRBJ2-7, is GAGVSQTPSNKVTEKGKYVELRCDPISGHTALYWYRQSLGQGPEFLIYFQGTGAADDSGLPNDRFFAVRPEGSVSTLKIQRTERGDSAVYLCASSCGQGYEQYFGPGTRLTVT.

This clonotype was recorded only once. This chain joins TRBV29-1 and TRBJ2-7; TRBD1 matches 7 bases. The CDR3 has 16 residues. Losses at the gene ends were 3 bases for V and 7 bases for J; bases not matched to a gene: 18. CDR1 SQVTM and CDR2 ANQGSEA come from the germline V gene. DNA of the CDR3: TGCAGCGTTGATCCCGGGCTAGGGGGCTATTTAAATGAGCAGTACTTC. Translated: CSVDPGLGGYLNEQYF.

There are many counts of this clonotype. This chain connects TRBV6-6 to TRBJ2-7; 7 nucleotides line up with TRBD2. With V trimmed by 0 bases and J by 3 bases, 2 bases remained unmatched. The CDR3 is 14 residues long. The germline CDR1 and CDR2 sequences are MNHNY and SVGAGI (reference sequence). The CDR3 DNA sequence: TGTGCCAGCAGTTACTCGGGGGACTACTACGAGCAGTACTTC. It specifies CASSYSGDYYEQYF.

With regard to this clonotype: A read error is possible here, since a much larger clone lies one base away. The chain recombines TRBV28 with TRBJ2-3; D is ambiguous. Germline V lookup: CDR1 MDHEN, CDR2 SYDVKM. Trimming removed 5 bases from V and 6 bases from J, with 6 bases in between. The CDR3 is made up of 11 amino acids. The CDR3 DNA reads TGTGCCAGCAGTATAATGGATACGCAGTATTTT. Translation gives CASSIMDTQYF.

The genes are TRBV11-2 and TRBJ2-7; weak D call: TRBD1 (6 bases). V shed 5 bases and J shed 0 bases, with 17 bases lying between them. CDR1 and CDR2 (germline): SGHAT, FQNNGV. CDR3 length equals 16 residues. The chain's CDR3 is CASSNLPGASSYEQYF. Here the CDR3 DNA reads TGTGCCAGCAGCAATTTACCAGGGGCCAGCTCCTACGAGCAGTACTTC.

The rearrangement uses TRBV9 and TRBJ2-7; no firm D call. Germline loops: CDR1 SGDLS, CDR2 YYNGEE. This CDR3 has 15 residues. V was trimmed by 1 base and J by 1 base, leaving 12 bases between them. The CDR3 nucleotides read TGTGCCAGCAGCGTATCTTGGGCCTCATCCTACGAGCAGTACTTC. Its protein product is CASSVSWASSYEQYF.

This chain links TRBV28 with TRBJ1-5; maybe TRBD1 (6 bases). Trimming took 6 bases from V and 3 from J, leaving 18 bases between them. This CDR3 comprises 16 residues. In germline, CDR1 is MDHEN, CDR2 SYDVKM. Here the CDR3 reads CASRKGRGFDNQPQHF. CDR3 coding DNA: TGTGCCAGCAGGAAGGGGAGGGGGTTTGACAATCAGCCCCAGCATTTT.

This chain joins TRBV6-1 and TRBJ2-7, with a tentative D call TRBD1 (6 bases). V was pared by 3 bases and J by 0 bases, with 12 bases between. This CDR3 contains 15 residues. Germline V CDR1 and CDR2: MNHNS, SASEGT. CDR3 in DNA: TGTGCCAGCAGTGACGGACAGTTACCCTCCTACGAGCAGTACTTC. It encodes CASSDGQLPSYEQYF.